This TCR beta chain was captured by sequencing in a study of T cell repertoires in cytomegalovirus infection. The CDR3 extends over 15 amino acids. The V gene's germline CDR1 is LNHDA and CDR2 SQIVND (reference sequence). Unmatched junction bases numbered 7, after V lost 6 bases and J lost 4 bases. In its sample, this clonotype was seen a few times. Its target is unknown. TCRdb redid the calling of the reads with MiXCR, one entry per CDR3 protein. The top ten clones hold approximately 14% of a sample with 700,000 to 900,000 distinct CDR3 sequences, about 27% of them seen once. Study conclusions and caveats: CMV carriers with the relevant HLA were identified by cumulative public TCR beta family frequency.

The sequence derives from a human donor in good health (CMV status not recorded). Some clones in this sample may be carry-over from other donors' samples. This chain connects TRBV19 to TRBJ2-1; 9 bases align to TRBD1. The source was cultured CD8+ T cells from PBMCs, collected from culture after CMV antigen stimulation. As DNA, the CDR3 is TGTGCCAGTAGATACGACAGGGGGGGATACAATGAGCAGTTCTTC. It translates to CASRYDRGGYNEQFF.